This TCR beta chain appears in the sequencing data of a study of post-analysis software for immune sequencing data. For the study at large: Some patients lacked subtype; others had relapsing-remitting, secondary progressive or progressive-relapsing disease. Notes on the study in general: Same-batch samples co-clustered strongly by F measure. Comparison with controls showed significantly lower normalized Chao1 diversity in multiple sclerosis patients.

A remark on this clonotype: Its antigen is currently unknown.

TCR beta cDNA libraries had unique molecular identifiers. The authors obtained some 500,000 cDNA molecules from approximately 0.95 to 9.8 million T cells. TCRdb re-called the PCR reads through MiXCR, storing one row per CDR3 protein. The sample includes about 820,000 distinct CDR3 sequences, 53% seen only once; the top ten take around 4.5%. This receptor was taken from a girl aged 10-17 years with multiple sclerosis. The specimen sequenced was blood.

The CDR3 reads CASSPELMNTEAFF. The CDR3 bases are TGTGCCAGCTCACCTGAGCTCATGAACACTGAAGCTTTCTTT. The rearrangement links TRBV18 to TRBJ1-1; no clear D. V gave up 3 bases and J gave up 0 bases, with 8 bases separating them. Germline V gene lookup returns CDR1 KGHSH and CDR2 LQKENI. The CDR3 consists of 14 residues.